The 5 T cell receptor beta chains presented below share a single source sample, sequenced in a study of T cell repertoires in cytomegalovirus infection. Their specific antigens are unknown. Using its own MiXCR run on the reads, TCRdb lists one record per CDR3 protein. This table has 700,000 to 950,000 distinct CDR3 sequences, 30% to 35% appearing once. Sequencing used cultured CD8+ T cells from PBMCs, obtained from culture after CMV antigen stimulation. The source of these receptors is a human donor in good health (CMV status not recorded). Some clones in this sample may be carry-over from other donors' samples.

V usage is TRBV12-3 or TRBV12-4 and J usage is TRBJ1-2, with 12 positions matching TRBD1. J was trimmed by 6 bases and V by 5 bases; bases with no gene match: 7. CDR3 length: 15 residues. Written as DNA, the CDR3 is TGTGCCAGCAGTGCCCGGGACAGGGGGCTCCATGGCTACACCTTC. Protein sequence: CASSARDRGLHGYTF.

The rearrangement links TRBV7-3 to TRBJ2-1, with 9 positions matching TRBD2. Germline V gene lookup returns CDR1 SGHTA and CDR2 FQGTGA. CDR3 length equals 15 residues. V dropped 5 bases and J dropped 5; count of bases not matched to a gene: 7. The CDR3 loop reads CASSPSGDYHNEQFF. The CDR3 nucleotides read TGTGCCAGCAGCCCTAGCGGGGATTACCACAATGAGCAGTTCTTC.

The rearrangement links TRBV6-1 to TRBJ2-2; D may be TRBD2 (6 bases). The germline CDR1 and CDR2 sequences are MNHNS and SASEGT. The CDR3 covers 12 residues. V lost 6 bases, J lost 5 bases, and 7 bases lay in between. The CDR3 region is CASRGRTGELFF. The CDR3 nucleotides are TGTGCCAGCAGGGGGAGGACCGGGGAGCTGTTTTTT.

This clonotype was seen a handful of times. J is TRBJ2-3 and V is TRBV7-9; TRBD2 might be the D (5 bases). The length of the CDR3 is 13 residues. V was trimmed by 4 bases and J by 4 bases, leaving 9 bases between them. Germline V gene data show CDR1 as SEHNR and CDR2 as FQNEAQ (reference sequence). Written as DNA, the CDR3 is TGTGCCAGCAGCTACGAGGGCCCAGATACGCAGTATTTT. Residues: CASSYEGPDTQYF.

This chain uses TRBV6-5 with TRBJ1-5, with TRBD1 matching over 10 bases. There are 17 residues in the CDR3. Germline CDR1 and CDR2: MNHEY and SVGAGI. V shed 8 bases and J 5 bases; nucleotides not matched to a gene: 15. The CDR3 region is CASAKAGTGVEDQPQHF. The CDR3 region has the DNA TGTGCCAGCGCAAAGGCGGGGACAGGGGTGGAGGATCAGCCCCAGCATTTT.